This T cell receptor (beta chain) is drawn from a study of cytomegalovirus exposure and HLA in healthy donors. Sequencing was performed with immunoSEQ multiplex PCR; in TCRdb, only in-frame clones are kept and a portion is missing. The sample has about 160,000 clones; just under 85% are singletons. CDR3 length: 12 residues. The ends were cut back, 6 bases at V and 6 bases at J, with 8 bases in the middle. The germline gives CDR1 LNHDA, CDR2 SQIVND (reference sequence). From the 120-subject validation cohort, which was separate from the roughly 610-subject first cohort, the donors were drawn. The chain uses TRBV19 and TRBJ1-4; D not certain. This receptor was obtained from a man aged 30 to 45 in good health and CMV-seropositive. Input material: PBMCs. CDR3 DNA: TGTGCCAGTAGAATGAGCGATGAAAAACTGTTTTTT. This sequence encodes CASRMSDEKLFF.